A single T cell receptor (beta chain) is shown here with its context. Its specificity is unknown. These data come from a study of post-analysis software for immune sequencing data. Looking at the study overall: Relapsing-remitting, secondary progressive and progressive-relapsing forms made up the multiple sclerosis disease courses. Study-wide results and caveats: Among 5 or 6 TRBV segments more frequent in patients than controls were TRBV5-6, TRBV5-1 and TRBV20-1. Strong co-clustering by F measure was seen for same-batch samples. Those with multiple sclerosis, the patient group, showed significantly lower normalized Chao1 diversity than controls.

Presence of unique molecular identifiers characterized the TCR beta cDNA libraries. About 460,000 cDNA molecules were obtained from around 1 to 9.1 million T cells. TCRdb independently ran MiXCR on the PCR reads; one entry per CDR3 protein. The table has about 540,000 distinct CDR3 sequences, 34% seen once. The germline V gene has CDR1 SQVTM and CDR2 ANQGSEA. J lost 4 bases, V lost 6 bases, and 7 bases had no gene match. The CDR3 extends over 13 amino acids. The material sequenced was blood. This chain connects TRBV29-1 to TRBJ1-1, with 8 bases fitting TRBD1. The TCR was taken from a girl aged 2-17 years with multiple sclerosis. In nucleotides, the CDR3 is TGCAGCGTCAGGACAGGGTGGGGCACTGAAGCTTTCTTT. Translation gives CSVRTGWGTEAFF.